One and the same sample provided the 17 T cell receptor beta chains below, sequenced in a study of regulatory T cells in long-lasting Graves disease. iRepertoire HTBI primers and Arm-PCR of CDR3 regions built TCR beta libraries. Via MiXCR, TCRdb re-called the multiplex PCR reads, giving one row per CDR3 protein. The sample includes 400,000 to 500,000 distinct CDR3 sequences, roughly a fifth of them seen just once. The sample's time point: persistent/refractory GD, antithyroid drugs over 5 years with positive TRAb. After RNA was extracted from PBMCs, the TCR library was made from it. Sequencing used peripheral blood mononuclear cells (PBMCs), obtained when the disease was refractory, from a patient treated with antithyroid drugs. The receptor source for this set is a female donor with Graves disease.

This clonotype came up many times. The V gene is TRBV15, the J gene TRBJ1-1; 7 bases fit TRBD1. Germline CDR1 and CDR2: LNHNV and YYDKDF (reference sequence). The V gene end was trimmed by 1 base and the J gene end by 3 bases; junction bases not matched to a gene: 11. CDR3 length: 17 residues. CDR3 sequence (DNA): TGTGCCACCAGCAGAGGACAGGGCCCGCGCGGGGACACTGAAGCTTTCTTT. The encoded protein is CATSRGQGPRGDTEAFF. Full variable domain (rest looked up from reference TRBV15 and TRBJ1-1): DAMVIQNPRYQVTQFGKPVTLSCSQTLNHNVMYWYQQKSSQAPKLLFHYYDKDFNNEADTPDNFQSRRPNTSFCFLDIRSPGLGDTAMYLCATSRGQGPRGDTEAFFGQGTRLTVV.

The rearrangement uses TRBV15 and TRBJ2-3; 10 nucleotides line up with TRBD2. Unmatched junction bases numbered 6, after V lost 4 bases and J lost 2 bases. Germline V CDR1 and CDR2: LNHNV, YYDKDF (reference sequence). The length of the CDR3 is 16 residues. In DNA form, the CDR3 reads TGTGCCACCAGCAACGAGCGGGAGGGCGACACAGATACGCAGTATTTT. This gives the protein CATSNEREGDTDTQYF.

This chain links TRBV28 with TRBJ1-1; D remains ambiguous. The V and J ends lost 6 bases and 6 bases respectively, with 23 bases between them. The V gene's germline CDR1 is MDHEN and CDR2 SYDVKM. The CDR3 sequence is 16 residues long. The CDR3 spells CASSVSALPPGAEAFF. CDR3 nucleotides: TGTGCCAGCAGCGTAAGTGCCCTTCCCCCGGGTGCTGAAGCTTTCTTT.

Ten or more counts support this clonotype. The chain uses TRBV28 and TRBJ2-7; D might be TRBD2 (6 bases). The V end lost 3 bases, the J end lost 3 bases, and 12 bases lay between the germline ends. Germline CDR1 is MDHEN and CDR2 is SYDVKM. This CDR3 comprises 14 residues. The CDR3 spells CASSFLAEHYEQYF. The DNA for the CDR3 is TGTGCCAGCAGTTTTTTAGCGGAGCACTACGAGCAGTACTTC. The whole variable domain, filled in from reference TRBV28 and TRBJ2-7, reads DVKVTQSSRYLVKRTGEKVFLECVQDMDHENMFWYRQDPGLGLRLIYFSYDVKMKEKGDIPEGYSVSREKKERFSLILESASTNQTSMYLCASSFLAEHYEQYFGPGTRLTVT.

This clonotype has just a few counts. The chain links TRBV27 to TRBJ2-1, with D unresolved. Germline CDR1 and CDR2: MNHEY and SMNVEV (reference sequence). The length of the CDR3 is 15 residues. V was clipped by 6 bases and J by 0 bases, with 12 bases between them. Here the CDR3 reads CASRRRRISYNEQFF. As DNA, the CDR3 is TGTGCCAGCAGAAGGCGTCGAATCTCCTACAATGAGCAGTTCTTC.

In this sample, this clonotype turned up many times. The V gene is TRBV5-6, the J gene TRBJ2-2; D gene ambiguous. In germline, CDR1 is SGHDT, CDR2 YYEEEE. This CDR3 comprises 11 residues. V lost 2 bases, J lost 6 bases, and 2 bases lay in between. CDR3 loop: CASSLPGELFF. Here the CDR3 DNA reads TGTGCCAGCAGCTTACCCGGGGAGCTGTTTTTT.

To note about this clonotype: Because the CDR3 is missing its conserved closing phenylalanine or tryptophan, this is likely a read error. The chain couples TRBV19 to TRBJ2-2; possible D gene TRBD2, 6 bases. Per the germline V gene, CDR1 is LNHDA and CDR2 is SQIVND (reference sequence). The CDR3 length is 15 residues. Trimming removed 7 bases at V and 2 bases at J, with 14 bases between. The CDR3: CASKGGTHNTGELFL. The CDR3 region has the DNA TGTGCCAGTAAAGGCGGGACCCACAACACCGGGGAGCTGTTTCTT.

This rearrangement joins TRBV30 to TRBJ1-2; TRBD1 matches 9 bases. V lost 0 bases and J lost 7; bases outside the gene matches: 3. The CDR3 consists of 13 residues. Germline CDR1 is GTSNPN and CDR2 is SVGIG (reference sequence). CDR3 amino acids: CAWSVQGAGGYTF. In DNA form, the CDR3 reads TGTGCCTGGAGTGTACAGGGGGCGGGTGGCTACACCTTC. The full variable domain, completed using reference TRBV30 and TRBJ1-2, is SQTIHQWPATLVQPVGSPLSLECTVEGTSNPNLYWYRQAAGRGLQLLFYSVGIGQISSEVPQNLSASRPQDRQFILSSKKLLLSDSGFYLCAWSVQGAGGYTFGSGTRLTVV.

Many counts were recorded for this clonotype. This chain links TRBV6-1 with TRBJ2-7, with D possibly matching TRBD2 (6 bases). From germline, CDR1 is MNHNS and CDR2 SASEGT. V shed 8 bases and J shed 3 bases, with 17 bases lying between them. The CDR3 loop spans 14 amino acids. The CDR3 DNA sequence: TGTGCCAGCCGGCGGGACGAAATCTTCTACGAGCAGTACTTC. Residues: CASRRDEIFYEQYF.

Notes on this clonotype: Since a much larger clone is just one base distant, this may be a read error. V usage is TRBV28 and J usage is TRBJ1-2; tentative D call: TRBD1 (6 bases). The CDR3 covers 12 residues. V dropped 5 bases and J dropped 8 bases, with 12 bases sitting between them. Germline CDR1 and CDR2: MDHEN and SYDVKM. In nucleotides, the CDR3 is TGTGCCAGCAGTCAGACAGGCCGGGGCTACACCTTC. Amino acid sequence: CASSQTGRGYTF.

This clonotype occurred many times. The chain is built from TRBV2 and TRBJ1-1, with TRBD1 matching 9 bases. This CDR3 is built from 13 residues. Germline V lookup: CDR1 SNHLY, CDR2 FYNNEI. J lost 7 bases, V lost 6 bases, and 6 bases had no gene match. CDR3 loop: CASRRDRDFEAFF. In DNA form, the CDR3 reads TGTGCCAGCAGACGGGACAGGGACTTTGAAGCTTTCTTT.

V gene TRBV24-1 combines with J gene TRBJ2-5, with D unresolved. Trimming pared 2 bases from V and 3 bases from J, leaving 6 bases between. The CDR3 is 13 residues long. Germline CDR1 KGHDR, CDR2 SFDVKD. The CDR3 loop is CATSDSQKETQYF. In DNA form, the CDR3 reads TGTGCCACCAGTGATTCGCAGAAAGAGACCCAGTACTTC.

This clonotype was seen many times. This rearrangement joins TRBV2 to TRBJ1-1; D unclear. The CDR3 runs to 11 residues. The V gene's germline CDR1 is SNHLY and CDR2 FYNNEI. The ends were cut back, 4 bases at V and 6 bases at J, with 6 bases in the middle. The CDR3 protein is CASSGYPEAFF. The CDR3 DNA reads TGTGCCAGCAGTGGATATCCTGAAGCTTTCTTT.

The chain is built from TRBV27 and TRBJ1-3, with TRBD1 matching over 7 bases. V lost 6 bases and J lost 4; bases outside the gene matches: 12. CDR3 length: 16 amino acids. CDR1 and CDR2 from the germline V gene are MNHEY and SMNVEV (reference sequence). The CDR3 DNA is TGTGCCAGCAGACTAAAGACCCAGGGGGGAGGAAACACCATATATTTT. Protein sequence: CASRLKTQGGGNTIYF.

As concerns this clonotype: This may be a read error: a much more frequent sequence differs by one nucleotide. The V gene is TRBV6-1, the J gene TRBJ2-7; D is ambiguous. V was trimmed by 11 bases and J by 0 bases, leaving 17 bases between them. This CDR3 has 14 residues. Germline V gene data show CDR1 as MNHNS and CDR2 as SASEGT. This CDR3 reads CAGRNRAASYEQYF. The CDR3 DNA sequence: TGTGCCGGCCGGAACCGGGCAGCCTCCTACGAGCAGTACTTC.

This clonotype showed up many times. The chain carries TRBV2 and TRBJ2-2; 7 bases match TRBD2. After removal of 7 bases from V and 5 bases from J, the junction contained 10 bases not matched to a gene. The CDR3 has 15 amino acids. Per the germline V gene, CDR1 is SNHLY and CDR2 is FYNNEI. For the CDR3, the DNA is TGTGCCAGCATAGGCCGGGGGGAGTGGACCGGGGAGCTGTTTTTT. This gives the protein CASIGRGEWTGELFF.

The sample holds many counts of this clonotype. The rearrangement uses TRBV12-3 or TRBV12-4 and TRBJ2-5; perhaps TRBD2 as D (6 bases). Trimming removed 4 bases from V and 7 bases from J, with 16 bases in between. The CDR3 is 14 residues long. CDR3 DNA sequence: TGTGCCAGCAGTTCCGTCGTCGGGAGCGGGACCCAGTACTTC. It is translated as CASSSVVGSGTQYF.